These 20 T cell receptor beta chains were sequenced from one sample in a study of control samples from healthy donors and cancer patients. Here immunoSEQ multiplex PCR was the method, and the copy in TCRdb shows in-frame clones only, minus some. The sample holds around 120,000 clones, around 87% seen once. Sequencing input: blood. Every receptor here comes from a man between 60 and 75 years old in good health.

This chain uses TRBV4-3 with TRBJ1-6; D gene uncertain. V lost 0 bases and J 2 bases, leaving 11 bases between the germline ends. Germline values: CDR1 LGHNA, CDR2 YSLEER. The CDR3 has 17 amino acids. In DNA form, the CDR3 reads TGCGCCAGCAGCCAAGATCTCGGGCATCCCTATAATTCACCCCTCCACTTT. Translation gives CASSQDLGHPYNSPLHF.

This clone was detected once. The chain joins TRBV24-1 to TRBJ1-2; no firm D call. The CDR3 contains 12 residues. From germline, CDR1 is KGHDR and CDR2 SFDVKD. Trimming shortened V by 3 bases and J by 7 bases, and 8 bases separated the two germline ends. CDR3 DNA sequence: TGTGCCACCAGTGATGGCTTGGGTGGCTACACCTTC. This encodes CATSDGLGGYTF.

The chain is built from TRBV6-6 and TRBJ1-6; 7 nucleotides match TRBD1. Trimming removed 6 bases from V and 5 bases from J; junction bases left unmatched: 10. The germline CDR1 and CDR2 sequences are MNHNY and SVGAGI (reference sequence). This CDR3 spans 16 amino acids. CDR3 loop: CASRSTTGTDNSPLHF. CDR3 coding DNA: TGTGCCAGCAGGTCCACCACCGGGACAGATAATTCACCCCTCCACTTT.

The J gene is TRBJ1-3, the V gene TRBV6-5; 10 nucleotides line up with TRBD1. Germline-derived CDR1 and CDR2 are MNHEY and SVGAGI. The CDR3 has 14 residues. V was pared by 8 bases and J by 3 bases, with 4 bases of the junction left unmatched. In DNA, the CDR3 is TGTGCCAGCCTGACAGGGGGCATTGGAAACACCATATATTTT. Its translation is CASLTGGIGNTIYF.

Here the CDR3 DNA reads TGTGCCAGCTCCCCTGGCCTAGATCAGACCCAGTACTTC. Amino acids: CASSPGLDQTQYF. This sequence joins TRBV18 and TRBJ2-5; D not resolved. Germline CDR1 reads KGHSH; CDR2 reads LQKENI. Trimming took 6 bases from V and 6 from J, leaving 14 bases between them. The CDR3 contains 13 residues. Filled out from reference TRBV18 and TRBJ2-5, the complete variable domain reads NAGVMQNPRHLVRRRGQEARLRCSPMKGHSHVYWYRQLPEEGLKFMVYLQKENIIDESGMPKERFSAEFPKEGPSILRIQQVVRGDSAAYFCASSPGLDQTQYFGPGTRLLVL.

The CDR3 protein is CASSSPGGSNTEAFF. In DNA, the CDR3 is TGTGCCAGCAGCTCCCCCGGGGGCTCGAACACTGAAGCTTTCTTT. J is TRBJ1-1 and V is TRBV9; maybe TRBD1 (6 bases). The CDR3 runs to 15 residues. The V gene lost 4 bases and the J gene lost 1 base, with 14 bases spanning the gap. Germline lookup yields CDR1 SGDLS and CDR2 YYNGEE.

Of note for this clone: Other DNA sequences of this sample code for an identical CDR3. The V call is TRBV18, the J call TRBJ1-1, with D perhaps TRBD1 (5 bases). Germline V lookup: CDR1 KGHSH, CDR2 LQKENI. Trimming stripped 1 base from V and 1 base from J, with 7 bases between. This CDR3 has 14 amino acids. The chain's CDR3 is CASSPQGRNTEAFF. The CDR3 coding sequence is TGTGCCAGCTCACCACAGGGGAGGAACACTGAAGCTTTCTTT. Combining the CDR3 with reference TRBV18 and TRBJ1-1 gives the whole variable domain NAGVMQNPRHLVRRRGQEARLRCSPMKGHSHVYWYRQLPEEGLKFMVYLQKENIIDESGMPKERFSAEFPKEGPSILRIQQVVRGDSAAYFCASSPQGRNTEAFFGQGTRLTVV.

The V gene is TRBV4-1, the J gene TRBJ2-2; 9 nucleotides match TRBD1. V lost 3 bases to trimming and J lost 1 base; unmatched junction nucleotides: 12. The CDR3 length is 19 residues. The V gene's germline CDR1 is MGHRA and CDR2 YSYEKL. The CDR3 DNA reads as TGCGCCAGCAGCCACCATACTTCCCGGGACAGGGAGAACACCGGGGAGCTGTTTTTT. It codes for CASSHHTSRDRENTGELFF.

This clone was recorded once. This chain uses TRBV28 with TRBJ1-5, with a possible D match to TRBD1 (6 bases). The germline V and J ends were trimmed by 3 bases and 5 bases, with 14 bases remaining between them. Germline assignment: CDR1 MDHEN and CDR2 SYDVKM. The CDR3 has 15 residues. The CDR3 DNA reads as TGTGCCAGCAGTTTTGGGGGGCCGGGGGATCAGCCCCAGCATTTT. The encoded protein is CASSFGGPGDQPQHF.

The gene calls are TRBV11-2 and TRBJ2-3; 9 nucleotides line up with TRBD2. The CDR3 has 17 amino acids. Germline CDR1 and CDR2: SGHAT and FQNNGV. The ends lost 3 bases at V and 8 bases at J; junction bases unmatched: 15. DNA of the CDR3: TGTGCCAGCAGCTTTCTCAGACTAGCGGCCGAGGGAGGTACGCAGTATTTT. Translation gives CASSFLRLAAEGGTQYF.

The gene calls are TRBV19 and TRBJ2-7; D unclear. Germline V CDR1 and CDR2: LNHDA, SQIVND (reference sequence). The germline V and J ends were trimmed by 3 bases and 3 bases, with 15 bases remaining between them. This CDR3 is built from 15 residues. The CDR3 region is CASSITGSRIYEQYF. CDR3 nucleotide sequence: TGTGCCAGTAGTATTACCGGAAGCAGGATCTACGAGCAGTACTTC.

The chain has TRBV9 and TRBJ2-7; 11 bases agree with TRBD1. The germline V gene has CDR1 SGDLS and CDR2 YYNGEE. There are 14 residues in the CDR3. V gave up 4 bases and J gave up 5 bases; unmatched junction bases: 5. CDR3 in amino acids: CASSPRTGGDEQYF. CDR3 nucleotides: TGTGCCAGCAGCCCCCGGACAGGGGGCGACGAGCAGTACTTC.

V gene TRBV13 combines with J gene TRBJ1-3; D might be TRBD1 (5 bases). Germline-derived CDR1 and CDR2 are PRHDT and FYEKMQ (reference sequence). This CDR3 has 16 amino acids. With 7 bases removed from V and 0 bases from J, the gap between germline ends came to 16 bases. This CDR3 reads CASTERGYSSGNTIYF. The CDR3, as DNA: TGTGCCAGCACCGAACGGGGGTATAGCTCTGGAAACACCATATATTTT.

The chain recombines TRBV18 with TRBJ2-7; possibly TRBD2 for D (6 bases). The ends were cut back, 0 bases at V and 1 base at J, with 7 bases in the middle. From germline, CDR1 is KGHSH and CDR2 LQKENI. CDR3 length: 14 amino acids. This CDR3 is CASSPPGTSYEQYF. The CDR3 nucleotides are TGTGCCAGCTCACCACCGGGGACTTCCTACGAGCAGTACTTC.

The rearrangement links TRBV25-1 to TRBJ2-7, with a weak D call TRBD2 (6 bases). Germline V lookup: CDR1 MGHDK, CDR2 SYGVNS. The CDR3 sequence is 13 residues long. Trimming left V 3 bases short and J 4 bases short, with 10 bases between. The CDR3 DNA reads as TGTGCCAGCAGTGAGGGGGGATGGTACGAGCAGTACTTC. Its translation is CASSEGGWYEQYF.

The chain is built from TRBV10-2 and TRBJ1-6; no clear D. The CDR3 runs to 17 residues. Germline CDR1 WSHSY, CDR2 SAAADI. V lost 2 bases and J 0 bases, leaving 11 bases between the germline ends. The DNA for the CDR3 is TGCGCCAGCAGTGAGCCCGGACGGAGCTCCTATAATTCACCCCTCCACTTT. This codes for CASSEPGRSSYNSPLHF.

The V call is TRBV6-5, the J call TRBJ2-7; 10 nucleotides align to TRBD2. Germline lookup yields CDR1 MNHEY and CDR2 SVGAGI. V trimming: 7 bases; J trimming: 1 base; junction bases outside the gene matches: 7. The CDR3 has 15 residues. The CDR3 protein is CASKIASGGSYEQYF. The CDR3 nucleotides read TGTGCCAGCAAAATTGCTAGCGGGGGATCCTACGAGCAGTACTTC.

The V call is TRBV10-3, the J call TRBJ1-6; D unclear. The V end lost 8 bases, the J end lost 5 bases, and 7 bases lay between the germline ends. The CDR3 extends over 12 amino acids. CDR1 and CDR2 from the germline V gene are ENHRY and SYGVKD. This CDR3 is CAIGGNNSPLHF. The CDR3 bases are TGTGCCATCGGAGGAAATAATTCACCCCTCCACTTT.

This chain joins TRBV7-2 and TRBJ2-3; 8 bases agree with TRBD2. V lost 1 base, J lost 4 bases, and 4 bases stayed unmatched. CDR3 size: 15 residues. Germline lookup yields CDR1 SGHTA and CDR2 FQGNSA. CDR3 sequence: CASSLELAAPDTQYF. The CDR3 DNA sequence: TGTGCCAGCAGCTTAGAACTAGCGGCACCAGATACGCAGTATTTT.

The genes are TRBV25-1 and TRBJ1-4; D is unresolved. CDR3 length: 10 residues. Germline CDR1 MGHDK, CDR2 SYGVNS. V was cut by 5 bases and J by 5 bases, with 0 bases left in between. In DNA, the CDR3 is TGTGCCAGCAGTAATGAAAAACTGTTTTTT. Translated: CASSNEKLFF.